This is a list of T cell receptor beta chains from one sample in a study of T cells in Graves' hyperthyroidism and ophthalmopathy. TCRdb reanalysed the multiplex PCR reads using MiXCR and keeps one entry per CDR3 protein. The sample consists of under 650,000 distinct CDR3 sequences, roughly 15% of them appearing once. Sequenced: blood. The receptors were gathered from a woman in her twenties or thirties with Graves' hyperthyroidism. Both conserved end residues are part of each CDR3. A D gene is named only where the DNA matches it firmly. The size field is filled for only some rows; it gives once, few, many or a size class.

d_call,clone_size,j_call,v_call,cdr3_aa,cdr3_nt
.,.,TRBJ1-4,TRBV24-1,CATSDYELEKLFF,TGTGCCACCAGTGATTACGAGTTGGAAAAACTGTTTTTT
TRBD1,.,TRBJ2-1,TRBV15,CATSLTLTGTYNEQFF,TGTGCCACCAGCCTGACTCTGACAGGGACCTACAATGAGCAGTTCTTC
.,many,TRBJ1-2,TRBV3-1,CASSQGLMVYGYTF,TGTGCCAGCAGCCAAGGCCTCATGGTATATGGCTACACCTTC
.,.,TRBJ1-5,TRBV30,CAWSGDNNQPQHF,TGTGCCTGGAGTGGGGACAATAATCAGCCCCAGCATTTT
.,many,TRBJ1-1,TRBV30,CAWNRPGMNTEAFF,TGTGCCTGGAATAGACCCGGGATGAACACTGAAGCTTTCTTT
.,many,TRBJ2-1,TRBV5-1,CASSMGDPGLTNEQFF,TGCGCCAGCAGCATGGGGGACCCGGGGCTCACCAATGAGCAGTTCTTC
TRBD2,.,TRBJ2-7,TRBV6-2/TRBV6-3,CASRSGTSVEEQYF,TGTGCCAGCAGATCCGGGACTAGCGTAGAGGAGCAGTACTTC
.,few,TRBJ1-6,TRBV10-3,CAISETLSPSYNSPLHF,TGTGCCATCAGTGAGACTTTGAGTCCCTCCTATAATTCACCCCTCCACTTT
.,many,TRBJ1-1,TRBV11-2,CASSTGGTEAFF,TGTGCCAGCTCTACCGGGGGCACTGAAGCTTTCTTT
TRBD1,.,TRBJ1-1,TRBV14,CASSMKTGVVFF,TGTGCCAGCAGCATGAAAACAGGGGTTGTTTTCTTT
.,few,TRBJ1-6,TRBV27,CASGYISIREAPLHF,TGTGCCAGCGGCTACATCTCAATCCGAGAGGCACCCCTCCACTTT
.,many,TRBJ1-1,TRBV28,CASSLLSGQLEAFF,TGTGCCAGCAGTTTATTGTCCGGACAGCTTGAAGCTTTCTTT
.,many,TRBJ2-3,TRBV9,CASSPLGPLQDTQYF,TGTGCCAGCAGCCCCCTGGGACCCCTTCAGGATACGCAGTATTTT
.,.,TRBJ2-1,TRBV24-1,CATSGVRAGPEDEQFF,TGTGCCACCAGTGGGGTACGGGCGGGTCCCGAGGATGAGCAGTTCTTC
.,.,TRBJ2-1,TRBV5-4,CASSLGSGAGNEQFF,TGTGCCAGCAGCTTGGGATCAGGGGCTGGGAATGAGCAGTTCTTC
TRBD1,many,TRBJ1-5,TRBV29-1,CSVGRTGEGGNQPQHF,TGCAGCGTTGGACGGACAGGGGAAGGGGGCAATCAGCCCCAGCATTTT
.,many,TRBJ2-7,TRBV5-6,CASSLGAAYEQYF,TGTGCCAGCAGTTTAGGAGCCGCCTACGAGCAGTACTTC
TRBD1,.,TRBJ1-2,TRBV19,CASRGTEQYGYTF,TGTGCCAGTAGGGGGACAGAGCAGTATGGCTACACCTTC
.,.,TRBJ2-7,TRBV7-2,CASSSPGRYEQYF,TGTGCCAGCAGCTCTCCGGGTCGATACGAGCAGTACTTC
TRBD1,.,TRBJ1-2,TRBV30,CAWSTPGQGAEGYTF,TGTGCCTGGAGTACCCCTGGACAGGGGGCGGAAGGCTACACCTTC
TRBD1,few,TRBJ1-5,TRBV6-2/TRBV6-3,CASRKRTGGKSNQPQHF,TGTGCCAGCAGGAAAAGGACAGGGGGGAAAAGCAATCAGCCCCAGCATTTT
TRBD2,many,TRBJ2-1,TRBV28,CASLDRTSGSSYNEQFF,TGTGCCAGCCTTGACCGGACTAGCGGAAGCTCCTACAATGAGCAGTTCTTC
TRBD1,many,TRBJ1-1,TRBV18,CASTWTGMNTEAFF,TGTGCCAGCACCTGGACAGGTATGAACACTGAAGCTTTCTTT
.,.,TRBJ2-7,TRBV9,CASSVSDGGLYEQYF,TGTGCCAGCAGCGTATCGGACGGAGGGCTCTACGAGCAGTACTTC
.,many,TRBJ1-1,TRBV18,CASSPAGAVTEAFF,TGTGCCAGCTCACCCGCAGGGGCCGTCACTGAAGCTTTCTTT
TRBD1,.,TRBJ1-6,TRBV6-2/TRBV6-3,CASSPTGGRNSPLHF,TGTGCCAGCAGCCCAACAGGGGGCAGGAATTCACCCCTCCACTTT
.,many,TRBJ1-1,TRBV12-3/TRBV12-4,CASSLGTGGGMFDTEAFF,TGTGCCAGCAGTTTGGGTACCGGGGGGGGGATGTTCGACACTGAAGCTTTCTTT
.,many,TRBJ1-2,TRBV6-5,CASSYSPENGYTF,TGTGCCAGCAGTTACTCGCCGGAGAATGGCTACACCTTC
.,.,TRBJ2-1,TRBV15,CATIGGRSHNEQFF,TGTGCCACGATTGGCGGACGCTCCCACAATGAGCAGTTCTTC
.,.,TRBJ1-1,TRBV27,CASSTLDSRTEAFF,TGTGCCAGCAGTACCCTGGATTCGCGCACTGAAGCTTTCTTT
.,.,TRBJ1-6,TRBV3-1,CASSQAGPQRTLHF,TGTGCCAGCAGCCAAGCCGGACCCCAACGCACCCTCCACTTT
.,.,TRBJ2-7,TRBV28,CASSFPGESYEQYF,TGTGCCAGCAGTTTTCCAGGGGAATCCTACGAGCAGTACTTC
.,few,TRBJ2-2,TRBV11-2,CASSSRTKNTGELFF,TGTGCCAGCAGCTCTCGGACTAAAAACACCGGGGAGCTGTTTTTT
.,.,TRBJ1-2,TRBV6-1,CASARVDYGYTF,TGTGCCAGCGCTAGGGTTGACTATGGCTACACCTTC
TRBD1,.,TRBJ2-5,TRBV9,CASSVTGGAALEETQYF,TGTGCCAGCAGCGTGACAGGGGGCGCGGCGTTAGAAGAGACCCAGTACTTC
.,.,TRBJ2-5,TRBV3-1,CASSQENSYGRQETQYF,TGTGCCAGCAGCCAAGAAAACAGCTACGGACGTCAAGAGACCCAGTACTTC
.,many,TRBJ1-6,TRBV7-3,CASSLYRENSPLHF,TGTGCCAGCAGCTTATACAGAGAGAATTCACCCCTCCACTTT
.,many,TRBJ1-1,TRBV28,CASTLGTANTEAFF,TGTGCCAGCACCCTTGGGACGGCGAACACTGAAGCTTTCTTT
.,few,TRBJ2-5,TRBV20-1,CSAPPAMELQETQYF,TGCAGTGCTCCCCCCGCGATGGAATTACAAGAGACCCAGTACTTC
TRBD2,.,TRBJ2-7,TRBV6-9,CASSYPFSGRNTYEQYF,TGTGCCAGCAGTTATCCCTTTAGCGGGAGGAACACCTACGAGCAGTACTTC
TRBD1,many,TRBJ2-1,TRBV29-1,CSAKRGDRVNEQFF,TGCAGCGCCAAAAGGGGGGACAGGGTGAATGAGCAGTTCTTC
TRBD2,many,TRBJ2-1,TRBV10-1,CASSLGTSSNEQFF,TGCGCCAGCAGCCTTGGGACTAGCAGCAATGAGCAGTTCTTC
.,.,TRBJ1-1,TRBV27,CASRPTLNTEAFF,TGTGCCAGCAGACCCACCCTGAACACTGAAGCTTTCTTT
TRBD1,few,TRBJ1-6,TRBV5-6,CASRPDRNSPLHF,TGTGCCAGCAGACCGGACAGGAATTCACCCCTCCACTTT
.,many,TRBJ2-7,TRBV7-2,CASSLTRTTYEQYF,TGTGCCAGCAGCCTCACCAGGACTACCTACGAGCAGTACTTC